These 30 T cell receptor beta chains share one sample of origin, sequenced in a study of T cells in Graves' hyperthyroidism and ophthalmopathy (dated by TCRdb to about 2019). The library was produced with multiplex PCR. Sequencing relied on an Illumina HiSeq 2000. The TCR beta CDR3 regions were amplified from the RNA transcripts. A first-round RT-PCR of the TCR CDR3 used the HTBI primer set with the Qiagen OneStep RT-PCR kit. TCRdb cleaned the public reads at Q25 with fastp, built clones with MiXCR and kept in-frame beta chains. Under each unique CDR3 protein, matching rows form one entry showing the most common genes and DNA. Here the sample has under 250,000 distinct CDR3 sequences; 17% occur a single time. The top ten constitute 50% of the sample. Sequencing used blood. The source of these receptors is a man in his fifties or sixties with Graves' hyperthyroidism.

This clonotype occurred many times. This chain uses TRBV12-3 or TRBV12-4 with TRBJ2-5; 7 nucleotides align to TRBD2. With 4 bases clipped from V and 5 bases from J, the junction kept 10 bases outside the gene matches. The CDR3 consists of 15 residues. CDR3 nucleotide sequence: TGTGCCAGCAGTTGGACTAGAGGCCAGTTGGAGACCCAGTACTTC. Translation: CASSWTRGQLETQYF.

This clonotype has a count of ten or more. V gene TRBV7-9 combines with J gene TRBJ2-3; D possibly corresponds to TRBD2 (5 bases). This CDR3 comprises 14 residues. V lost 5 bases and J lost 6, with 15 bases in between. The V gene's germline CDR1 is SEHNR and CDR2 FQNEAQ (reference sequence). The CDR3: CASSQLVGDDTQYF. CDR3 coding DNA: TGTGCCAGCAGCCAACTAGTCGGCGATGATACGCAGTATTTT.

Ten or more counts support this clonotype. J is TRBJ1-1 and V is TRBV11-2; D remains unclear. The germline V gene encodes CDR1 SGHAT and CDR2 FQNNGV. V was shortened by 3 bases and J by 1 base, with 6 bases between the two germline ends. The CDR3 spans 13 residues. CDR3 DNA: TGTGCCAGCAGCTTTACGGCGAACACTGAAGCTTTCTTT. It is translated as CASSFTANTEAFF.

This clonotype has ten or more counts. The chain has TRBV4-3 and TRBJ1-2; 9 nucleotides align to TRBD1. CDR1 and CDR2 (germline): LGHNA, YSLEER. V lost 0 bases, J lost 5 bases, and 1 base stayed unmatched. This CDR3 is 14 amino acids long. In DNA, the CDR3 is TGCGCCAGCAGCCAAGAGGGACAGGGATATGGCTACACCTTC. Its translation is CASSQEGQGYGYTF.

Many counts were recorded for this clonotype. The genes are TRBV6-5 and TRBJ1-1; possible D gene TRBD1, 6 bases. Germline V gene data show CDR1 as MNHEY and CDR2 as SVGAGI. V lost 2 bases and J 0 bases, leaving 13 bases between the germline ends. The CDR3 length is 16 residues. DNA for the CDR3: TGTGCCAGCAGTTACGGGGGGGCGAGCCTGAACACTGAAGCTTTCTTT. This sequence encodes CASSYGGASLNTEAFF.

This clonotype was seen ten or more times. The chain carries TRBV27 and TRBJ2-7; TRBD1 is a possible D gene (6 bases). CDR1 MNHEY and CDR2 SMNVEV come from the germline V gene (reference sequence). Trimming took 3 bases from V and 3 from J, leaving 15 bases between them. The CDR3 length is 15 residues. CDR3 region: CASSLGLDRIYEQYF. CDR3 nucleotides: TGTGCCAGCAGTTTGGGTCTGGACAGAATCTACGAGCAGTACTTC.

This clonotype showed up many times. The V gene is TRBV6-1, the J gene TRBJ2-7, with TRBD2 matching 14 bases. CDR3 size: 15 residues. Germline V gene data show CDR1 as MNHNS and CDR2 as SASEGT. V gave up 6 bases and J gave up 2 bases; unmatched junction bases: 3. The CDR3 DNA sequence: TGTGCCAGCAGCGGGACTAGCGGGAGTACCTACGAGCAGTACTTC. This encodes CASSGTSGSTYEQYF.

This clonotype was seen ten or more times. The rearrangement joins TRBV20-1 to TRBJ2-1, with 7 bases that match TRBD2. The germline gives CDR1 DFQATT, CDR2 SNEGSKA (reference sequence). The CDR3 contains 17 residues. Trimming removed 0 bases from V and 1 base from J; junction bases left unmatched: 9. In nucleotides, the CDR3 is TGCAGTGCTAGAGATCGGGCGGGAGTGCGGTCCTACAATGAGCAGTTCTTC. Protein sequence: CSARDRAGVRSYNEQFF.

In its sample, this clonotype was seen a few times. This sequence joins TRBV10-3 and TRBJ1-1; the match to TRBD1 covers 7 bases. The CDR3 is 14 residues long. CDR1 and CDR2 (germline): ENHRY, SYGVKD. V was clipped by 3 bases and J by 1 base; unmatched bases: 2. CDR3 residues: CAISDGTANTEAFF. The DNA for the CDR3 is TGTGCCATCAGTGATGGGACAGCGAACACTGAAGCTTTCTTT.

This clonotype was seen repeatedly, ten times or more. V and J are TRBV6-1 and TRBJ2-1; 7 nucleotides line up with TRBD1. The V segment lost 7 bases and the J segment 8 bases; nucleotides outside the gene matches: 2. The CDR3 has 11 residues. Germline V gene lookup returns CDR1 MNHNS and CDR2 SASEGT. CDR3 amino acids: CASNRGDEQFF. The CDR3 bases are TGTGCCAGCAACAGGGGTGATGAGCAGTTCTTC.

There are many counts of this clonotype. This sequence joins TRBV18 and TRBJ2-7, with TRBD2 matching over 10 bases. CDR1 is KGHSH, CDR2 LQKENI, per germline. Trimming at V came to 3 bases and at J to 5 bases, leaving 7 bases not matched to a gene. The length of the CDR3 is 15 residues. The CDR3 reads CASSPGLASPHEQYF. In DNA, the CDR3 is TGTGCCAGCTCACCGGGACTAGCGTCACCCCACGAGCAGTACTTC. Variable domain in full (rest from reference TRBV18 and TRBJ2-7): NAGVMQNPRHLVRRRGQEARLRCSPMKGHSHVYWYRQLPEEGLKFMVYLQKENIIDESGMPKERFSAEFPKEGPSILRIQQVVRGDSAAYFCASSPGLASPHEQYFGPGTRLTVT.

A few counts support this clonotype. The chain links TRBV13 to TRBJ2-3; no clear D. V gave up 3 bases and J gave up 4 bases, with 8 bases separating them. In germline, CDR1 is PRHDT, CDR2 FYEKMQ (reference sequence). This CDR3 spans 13 amino acids. CDR3 DNA sequence: TGTGCCAGCAGCTTGTACGGGTCAGATACGCAGTATTTT. This encodes CASSLYGSDTQYF. Full variable domain (outside the CDR3, taken from reference TRBV13 and TRBJ2-3): AAGVIQSPRHLIKEKRETATLKCYPIPRHDTVYWYQQGPGQDPQFLISFYEKMQSDKGSIPDRFSAQQFSDYHSELNMSSLELGDSALYFCASSLYGSDTQYFGPGTRLTVL.

In its sample, this clonotype was seen many times. The chain combines TRBV18 with TRBJ1-1; D is uncertain. Germline V gives CDR1 KGHSH, CDR2 LQKENI. Trimming took 3 bases from V and 1 from J, leaving 9 bases between them. This CDR3 comprises 14 residues. CDR3 DNA sequence: TGTGCCAGCTCACCTGGACTGGGGAACACTGAAGCTTTCTTT. Its protein is CASSPGLGNTEAFF. Using reference TRBV18 and TRBJ1-1 for the parts outside the CDR3, the full variable domain is NAGVMQNPRHLVRRRGQEARLRCSPMKGHSHVYWYRQLPEEGLKFMVYLQKENIIDESGMPKERFSAEFPKEGPSILRIQQVVRGDSAAYFCASSPGLGNTEAFFGQGTRLTVV.

This sequence joins TRBV6-2 or TRBV6-3 and TRBJ1-5; the D gene is possibly TRBD1 (6 bases). The V and J ends lost 8 bases and 5 bases respectively, with 13 bases between them. The CDR3 is made up of 13 amino acids. The germline V gene encodes CDR1 MNHEY and CDR2 SVGEGT. CDR3 sequence: CASSDRDYQPQHF. In DNA, the CDR3 is TGTGCCAGCTCGGACAGAGATTATCAGCCCCAGCATTTT.

This clonotype has a count of ten or more. The chain has TRBV6-2 or TRBV6-3 and TRBJ2-1; 8 bases are shared with TRBD2. CDR3 length equals 15 residues. Germline values: CDR1 MNHEY, CDR2 SVGEGT. Trimming took 6 bases from V and 3 from J; bases not matched to a gene: 7. In DNA, the CDR3 is TGTGCCAGCAGCAAAAGCGGGGGTCTCTACAATGAGCAGTTCTTC. It is translated as CASSKSGGLYNEQFF.

The J gene is TRBJ2-7, the V gene TRBV28; 7 nucleotides line up with TRBD2. The CDR3 has 14 residues. Trimming removed 3 bases from V and 7 bases from J; junction bases left unmatched: 9. Germline lookup yields CDR1 MDHEN and CDR2 SYDVKM. In DNA form, the CDR3 reads TGTGCCAGCAGTTTGATTAGCGGGCGTGGGGAGCAGTACTTC. This translates into CASSLISGRGEQYF.

There are many counts of this clonotype. The rearrangement uses TRBV12-3 or TRBV12-4 and TRBJ2-5; TRBD1 agrees at 7 bases. The CDR3 has 15 residues. Trimming took 5 bases from V and 0 from J; bases not matched to a gene: 6. CDR3 coding DNA: TGTGCCAGCAGTCCGGGACAGCCGAACCAAGAGACCCAGTACTTC. Encoded protein: CASSPGQPNQETQYF.

This clonotype was seen only a few times. The chain combines TRBV12-3 or TRBV12-4 with TRBJ2-7; D unresolved. The CDR3 contains 13 residues. The V and J ends lost 2 bases and 6 bases respectively, with 11 bases between them. The CDR3 DNA reads as TGTGCCAGCAGTTTATTTATCCCGGTCGAGCAGTACTTC. This gives the protein CASSLFIPVEQYF.

This clonotype came up a few times. The genes are TRBV4-3 and TRBJ2-5, with D unresolved. This CDR3 has 16 residues. Germline CDR1 and CDR2: LGHNA and YSLEER. Trimming cost V 0 bases and J 0 bases, with 11 bases left between them. The CDR3 coding sequence is TGCGCCAGCAGCCAAGAGGCTCTACCGTACCAAGAGACCCAGTACTTC. As protein: CASSQEALPYQETQYF.

The chain recombines TRBV6-5 with TRBJ2-5; tentatively, D is TRBD1 (6 bases). V lost 0 bases and J lost 2, with 13 bases in between. The CDR3 totals 16 residues. Germline loops: CDR1 MNHEY, CDR2 SVGAGI. CDR3 nucleotides: TGTGCCAGCAGTTACTCCCGGACAGACGTACAAGAGACCCAGTACTTC. This gives the protein CASSYSRTDVQETQYF.

There are many counts of this clonotype. The genes are TRBV11-2 and TRBJ2-7; TRBD1 matches 7 bases. The CDR3 consists of 15 residues. J gave up 5 bases and V 2 bases, and 9 bases lay outside the gene matches. Germline V gives CDR1 SGHAT, CDR2 FQNNGV. This chain's CDR3 is CASSLSYRGFDEQYF. For the CDR3, the DNA is TGTGCCAGCAGCTTATCGTACAGGGGATTCGACGAGCAGTACTTC. The variable domain in full, with the rest retrieved from reference TRBV11-2 and TRBJ2-7, is EAGVAQSPRYKIIEKRQSVAFWCNPISGHATLYWYQQILGQGPKLLIQFQNNGVVDDSQLPKDRFSAERLKGVDSTLKIQPAKLEDSAVYLCASSLSYRGFDEQYFGPGTRLTVT.

Ten or more counts support this clonotype. V usage is TRBV20-1 and J usage is TRBJ2-5, with TRBD2 matching 11 bases. The CDR3 length is 13 residues. Germline CDR1 is DFQATT and CDR2 is SNEGSKA (reference sequence). V shed 6 bases, J shed 1 base, and the junction held 1 base outside the gene matches. The CDR3 sequence: CSAGTSGQETQYF. Here the CDR3 DNA reads TGCAGTGCAGGGACTAGCGGCCAAGAGACCCAGTACTTC.

This clonotype was recorded a few times. The chain couples TRBV6-1 to TRBJ1-5; D unclear. Germline V lookup: CDR1 MNHNS, CDR2 SASEGT. The CDR3 has 14 residues. Trimming cost V 5 bases and J 0 bases, with 8 bases left between them. The CDR3 DNA sequence: TGTGCCAGCAGTCGCACAGCTAGCAATCAGCCCCAGCATTTT. This codes for CASSRTASNQPQHF.

The rearrangement joins TRBV19 to TRBJ2-7; D is ambiguous. The germline V gene encodes CDR1 LNHDA and CDR2 SQIVND (reference sequence). The CDR3 is 13 residues long. V was pared by 4 bases and J by 5 bases, with 12 bases between. The CDR3 DNA follows: TGTGCCAGTAGTAGGGCAAGGCGCGACGAGCAGTACTTC. Translation gives CASSRARRDEQYF.

This clonotype was observed at least ten times. The gene calls are TRBV10-3 and TRBJ2-7; tentative D call: TRBD1 (6 bases). The CDR3 is 13 residues long. Germline V gene lookup returns CDR1 ENHRY and CDR2 SYGVKD. Trimming removed 7 bases at V and 5 bases at J, with 15 bases between. Written as DNA, the CDR3 is TGTGCCATCACCTGGGGGCCTGACGACGAGCAGTACTTC. This codes for CAITWGPDDEQYF.

The chain uses TRBV10-2 and TRBJ2-7, with 7 bases lining up with TRBD1. The V and J ends lost 2 bases and 3 bases, in that order; junction bases with no gene match: 4. Germline V gives CDR1 WSHSY, CDR2 SAAADI. The length of the CDR3 is 14 residues. CDR3 residues: CASSEIGTDYEQYF. CDR3 nucleotide sequence: TGCGCCAGCAGTGAGATTGGGACAGACTACGAGCAGTACTTC.

This clonotype was seen repeatedly, ten times or more. CDR3 coding DNA: TGTGCCAGCAGTGAATCCGGGACAGGGGGGACCCAGTACTTC. Encoded protein: CASSESGTGGTQYF. V is TRBV12-3 or TRBV12-4 and J is TRBJ2-5, with 11 bases fitting TRBD1. V lost 5 bases to trimming and J lost 7 bases; unmatched junction nucleotides: 6. The CDR3 contains 14 residues.

This clonotype was counted at least ten times. The chain carries TRBV5-4 and TRBJ2-3; D possibly corresponds to TRBD2 (7 bases). Trimming stripped 5 bases from V and 0 bases from J, with 16 bases between. CDR3 length: 16 amino acids. The germline V gene encodes CDR1 SGHNT and CDR2 YYREEE (reference sequence). The CDR3 DNA follows: TGTGCCAGCAGAGAAGGGGGGGCTTGGAGCACAGATACGCAGTATTTT. Its protein product is CASREGGAWSTDTQYF.

The J gene is TRBJ2-1, the V gene TRBV10-1; 7 positions match TRBD2. V gave up 10 bases and J gave up 3 bases; unmatched junction bases: 9. Germline values: CDR1 WNHNN, CDR2 SYGVQD (reference sequence). This CDR3 has 14 residues. CDR3 sequence (DNA): TGCGCCAACGAGAAACTAGCGTTCTACAATGAGCAGTTCTTC. Translated: CANEKLAFYNEQFF.

Notes on this clonotype: One end of the junction varies from germline; a read error may be responsible. The V call is TRBV11-2, the J call TRBJ1-2; D gene uncertain. Germline CDR1 reads SGHAT; CDR2 reads FQNNGV. CDR3 length: 12 amino acids. The CDR3 nucleotides are TGTGCCAGCAGCCTCGAGGAAGCTGGCTACATCTTC. Translated, it gives CASSLEEAGYIF.